This T cell receptor (beta chain) was captured in a study of control samples from healthy donors and cancer patients (dated by TCRdb to 2018 to 2021). The library was prepared using the immunoSEQ multiplex PCR assay. TCRdb obtained this table from immuneACCESS and retained in-frame rearrangements with V and J assigned. These tables miss some clones; where compared with another copy, unresolved V genes account for less than half of the shortfall, and the remainder is unexplained. This sample gives about 77,000 clones in total; 85% to 95% of them show up just once. The ten largest clones add up to approximately 6% of the sample. As for this clone: Its antigen is unknown. The sample holds no much larger clone one base away, and base qualities are not on file.

CDR1 and CDR2, looked up from the germline V gene, are MDHEN and SYDVKM. Trimming removed 6 bases from V and 0 bases from J, leaving 11 bases between the germline ends. The CDR3 numbers 14 residues from cysteine through phenylalanine. The CDR3 DNA has 42 bases and is translated from base 1. The V and J genes are TRBV28 and TRBJ1-1, with the D gene not clear enough to name. This TCR was recovered from a woman aged 55 to 70 in good health. Sequencing was done on a sample of blood. The CDR3 protein is CASRVRPMNTEAFF. At the DNA level, the sequence is TGTGCCAGCAGGGTTAGGCCGATGAACACTGAAGCTTTCTTT.